Shown below are 20 T cell receptor beta chains from a single sample sequenced in a study of cytomegalovirus exposure and HLA in healthy donors. The PCR had 60 Vbeta and 13 Jbeta primers. Assay: immunoSEQ multiplex PCR; the TCRdb copy retains only in-frame clones and omits some. Among about 210,000 clones listed, about four fifths were seen once. The material sequenced was PBMCs. The receptors derive from a woman between 45 and 65 years old in good health and CMV-seropositive.

The J gene is TRBJ2-7, the V gene TRBV7-6; 7 bases line up with TRBD1. V lost 5 bases and J lost 0; bases outside the gene matches: 13. Germline-derived CDR1 and CDR2 are SGHVS and FNYEAQ. The CDR3 length is 17 residues. The CDR3 here is CASSPRFSPGGSYEQYF. The CDR3 DNA reads TGTGCCAGCAGCCCTAGGTTTTCCCCAGGGGGCTCCTACGAGCAGTACTTC.

The J gene is TRBJ2-7, the V gene TRBV28; 8 nucleotides match TRBD1. Germline trimming cut 8 bases from V and 3 bases from J; bases unmatched to any gene: 3. The germline gives CDR1 MDHEN, CDR2 SYDVKM. CDR3 size: 12 residues. The CDR3 DNA sequence: TGTGCCAGCGCGGACAGGGACTACGAGCAGTACTTC. Translation gives CASADRDYEQYF.

With respect to this clone: At one of its ends the junction is not consistent with the germline gene, which may arise from a read error. The chain is built from TRBV15 and TRBJ1-4; D is uncertain. Germline CDR1 is LNHNV and CDR2 is YYDKDF (reference sequence). This CDR3 comprises 15 residues. This CDR3 is CAASRGLAPNEKLFF. The CDR3 region has the DNA TGTGCCGCCAGCAGAGGCTTAGCACCTAATGAAAAACTGTTTTTT.

This chain links TRBV7-9 with TRBJ1-2, with TRBD1 identical over 7 bases. The CDR3 totals 14 residues. Germline V gene data show CDR1 as SEHNR and CDR2 as FQNEAQ (reference sequence). V was pared by 1 base and J by 7 bases, with 6 bases of the junction left unmatched. CDR3 region: CASSLDVTGSGYTF. DNA for the CDR3: TGTGCCAGCAGCTTAGATGTGACAGGGAGTGGCTACACCTTC.

The gene calls are TRBV2 and TRBJ1-3; D uncertain. Trimming removed 4 bases at V and 4 bases at J, with 14 bases between. Germline loops: CDR1 SNHLY, CDR2 FYNNEI. The CDR3 covers 15 residues. CDR3 DNA sequence: TGTGCCAGCAGTGCGGACTGGTTAGCCGGAAACACCATATATTTT. It yields the protein CASSADWLAGNTIYF. Complete variable domain (other parts from reference TRBV2 and TRBJ1-3): EPEVTQTPSHQVTQMGQEVILRCVPISNHLYFYWYRQILGQKVEFLVSFYNNEISEKSEIFDDQFSVERPDGSNFTLKIRSTKLEDSAMYFCASSADWLAGNTIYFGEGSWLTVV.

The gene calls are TRBV5-1 and TRBJ1-1, with 8 positions matching TRBD1. V lost 6 bases and J lost 4; bases outside the gene matches: 14. CDR3 length: 16 amino acids. The germline CDR1 and CDR2 sequences are SGHRS and YFSETQ. DNA of the CDR3: TGCGCCAGCACCGAGGGGGCAGGGGGCTCGAGCACTGAAGCTTTCTTT. This codes for CASTEGAGGSSTEAFF.

The gene calls are TRBV5-3 and TRBJ1-1, with D maybe TRBD1 (6 bases). TRBV5-3 is known as an ORF, though its function is uncertain. The CDR3 is made up of 11 amino acids. V gave up 8 bases and J gave up 7 bases, with 12 bases separating them. CDR3 DNA: TGTGCCAGGGGGGGAGGGGGTGAAGCTTTCTTT. The encoded protein is CARGGGGEAFF.

The chain has TRBV7-2 and TRBJ1-1; a possible D gene is TRBD1 (6 bases). In germline, CDR1 is SGHTA, CDR2 FQGNSA. V lost 5 bases and J lost 1, with 14 bases in between. CDR3 size: 15 residues. The CDR3 region is CASSPHRVRNTEAFF. The DNA of the CDR3 is TGTGCCAGCAGCCCCCACAGGGTCCGGAACACTGAAGCTTTCTTT.

Concerning this clone itself: Relative to the germline gene, one junction end is altered; a read error may explain this. The chain couples TRBV7-9 to TRBJ2-7, with D tentatively TRBD1 (5 bases). This CDR3 contains 14 residues. Germline CDR1 and CDR2: SEHNR and FQNEAQ (reference sequence). The CDR3 sequence is CSSSSRQRYYEQYF. The DNA for the CDR3 is TGTTCCAGCAGCTCCCGACAGCGCTACTACGAGCAGTACTTC.

The chain recombines TRBV19 with TRBJ1-1, with D possibly matching TRBD1 (5 bases). Trimming took off 3 bases at V and 2 bases at J, with 19 bases between the two ends. The CDR3 extends over 17 amino acids. The germline CDR1 and CDR2 sequences are LNHDA and SQIVND (reference sequence). The CDR3 loop is CASSIPPGAPYNTEAFF. CDR3 nucleotide sequence: TGTGCCAGTAGTATCCCGCCTGGGGCCCCATATAACACTGAAGCTTTCTTT.

The gene calls are TRBV11-3 and TRBJ2-1; tentatively, D is TRBD1 (6 bases). This CDR3 contains 13 residues. The V gene lost 8 bases and the J gene lost 3 bases, with 11 bases spanning the gap. The germline V gene encodes CDR1 SGHNT and CDR2 YENEEA. This chain's CDR3 is CASSRDIYNEQFF. CDR3 DNA: TGTGCCAGCTCCCGGGACATCTACAATGAGCAGTTCTTC.

This chain joins TRBV7-2 and TRBJ2-2; tentative D call: TRBD1 (6 bases). The CDR3 extends over 16 amino acids. CDR1 is SGHTA and CDR2 is FQGNSA in the germline V gene. V was trimmed by 0 bases and J by 0 bases, leaving 8 bases between them. Written as DNA, the CDR3 is TGTGCCAGCAGCTTAGCCCCAGGGGCGAACACCGGGGAGCTGTTTTTT. Its protein is CASSLAPGANTGELFF.

CDR3 DNA: TGTGCCAGCAGTTACCCCCTGGGGGGGCGAGGAACTGAAGCTTTCTTT. Translating it yields CASSYPLGGRGTEAFF. V is TRBV6-5 and J is TRBJ1-1; D might be TRBD1 (6 bases). There are 16 residues in the CDR3. CDR1 is MNHEY and CDR2 is SVGAGI in the germline V gene. V was shortened by 2 bases and J by 5 bases, with 18 bases between the two germline ends.

The rearrangement links TRBV27 to TRBJ1-2, with 7 bases identical to TRBD1. The CDR3 has 14 amino acids. Germline CDR1 reads MNHEY; CDR2 reads SMNVEV (reference sequence). Unmatched junction bases numbered 3, after V lost 2 bases and J lost 3 bases. CDR3 nucleotide sequence: TGTGCCAGCAGTTTACTTGGGACAGACTATGGCTACACCTTC. This sequence encodes CASSLLGTDYGYTF.

Only a few counts were recorded for this clone. The gene calls are TRBV2 and TRBJ1-2; a possible D gene is TRBD1 (5 bases). Per the germline V gene, CDR1 is SNHLY and CDR2 is FYNNEI. V lost 6 bases and J lost 6, with 11 bases in between. The CDR3 length is 12 residues. The CDR3, as DNA: TGTGCCAGCAGGAGGACAAGAGATGGCTACACCTTC. This codes for CASRRTRDGYTF.

This clone has only one observation. The rearrangement links TRBV10-2 to TRBJ1-1, with a weak D call TRBD1 (6 bases). This CDR3 is 14 amino acids long. Looked up from germline, CDR1 is WSHSY and CDR2 is SAAADI. V gave up 6 bases and J gave up 0 bases, with 11 bases separating them. The CDR3 protein is CASRAGAMNTEAFF. The CDR3 nucleotides are TGCGCCAGCAGGGCAGGGGCCATGAACACTGAAGCTTTCTTT.

The gene calls are TRBV7-9 and TRBJ1-1; maybe TRBD1 (5 bases). The CDR3 covers 16 residues. Germline-derived CDR1 and CDR2 are SEHNR and FQNEAQ (reference sequence). V lost 6 bases and J lost 0, with 17 bases in between. The CDR3 protein is CASSPTTVGLNTEAFF. The CDR3 region has the DNA TGTGCCAGCAGTCCTACGACAGTGGGGCTGAACACTGAAGCTTTCTTT. The full variable domain, with the rest looked up from reference TRBV7-9 and TRBJ1-1, is DTGVSQNPRHKITKRGQNVTFRCDPISEHNRLYWYRQTLGQGPEFLTYFQNEAQLEKSRLLSDRFSAERPKGSFSTLEIQRTEQGDSAMYLCASSPTTVGLNTEAFFGQGTRLTVV.

The chain employs TRBV28 and TRBJ2-7, with TRBD2 matching 13 bases. Germline assignment: CDR1 MDHEN and CDR2 SYDVKM. This CDR3 has 17 residues. The trim removed 5 bases at V and 1 base at J, leaving 8 bases unmatched. The CDR3 is CASSRGLAGSDSYEQYF. For the CDR3, the DNA is TGTGCCAGCAGTCGGGGACTAGCGGGGTCAGATTCCTACGAGCAGTACTTC. The full variable domain, with the rest looked up from reference TRBV28 and TRBJ2-7, is DVKVTQSSRYLVKRTGEKVFLECVQDMDHENMFWYRQDPGLGLRLIYFSYDVKMKEKGDIPEGYSVSREKKERFSLILESASTNQTSMYLCASSRGLAGSDSYEQYFGPGTRLTVT.

V and J are TRBV28 and TRBJ2-7, with 7 nucleotides matching TRBD1. The CDR3 is 12 residues long. After removal of 4 bases from V and 3 bases from J, the junction contained 0 bases not matched to a gene. The germline V gene has CDR1 MDHEN and CDR2 SYDVKM. This CDR3 reads CASSWDSYEQYF. In DNA, the CDR3 is TGTGCCAGCAGTTGGGACAGCTACGAGCAGTACTTC.

In its sample, this clone was seen once. V is TRBV28 and J is TRBJ1-5, with 7 nucleotides matching TRBD1. V shed 4 bases and J 9 bases; nucleotides not matched to a gene: 9. CDR3 size: 14 residues. CDR1 is MDHEN, CDR2 SYDVKM, per germline. The CDR3 DNA follows: TGTGCCAGCAGTTCCGGGACAGCAGAGTTGCCCCAGCATTTT. Translating gives CASSSGTAELPQHF.